The present TCR beta chain was sequenced within a study of beta chain features in type 1 diabetes. Germline V gene lookup returns CDR1 SGDLS and CDR2 YYNGEE. Trimming removed 3 bases from V and 0 bases from J, with 10 bases in between. CDR3 size: 15 residues. Study-level points and caveats: When VDJ junctions were examined, type 1 diabetes patients showed fewer insertions and more deletions.

On this clone: The antigen is undetermined.

All of the isolated RNA was reverse transcribed, so expressed TCRB transcripts were sequenced. Here immunoSEQ multiplex PCR was the method, and the copy in TCRdb shows in-frame clones only, minus some. This sample has about 360,000 clones, with 10% to 15% found just once. The TCR sequence derives from a man aged 18 to 30 in good health. The V and J genes are TRBV9 and TRBJ2-4; a possible D gene is TRBD2 (7 bases). Sequences were obtained from naive CD4+ T cells from blood. CDR3 sequence reads: CASSGGGAAKNIQYF. Here the CDR3 DNA reads TGTGCCAGCAGCGGAGGGGGGGCAGCCAAAAACATTCAGTACTTC.